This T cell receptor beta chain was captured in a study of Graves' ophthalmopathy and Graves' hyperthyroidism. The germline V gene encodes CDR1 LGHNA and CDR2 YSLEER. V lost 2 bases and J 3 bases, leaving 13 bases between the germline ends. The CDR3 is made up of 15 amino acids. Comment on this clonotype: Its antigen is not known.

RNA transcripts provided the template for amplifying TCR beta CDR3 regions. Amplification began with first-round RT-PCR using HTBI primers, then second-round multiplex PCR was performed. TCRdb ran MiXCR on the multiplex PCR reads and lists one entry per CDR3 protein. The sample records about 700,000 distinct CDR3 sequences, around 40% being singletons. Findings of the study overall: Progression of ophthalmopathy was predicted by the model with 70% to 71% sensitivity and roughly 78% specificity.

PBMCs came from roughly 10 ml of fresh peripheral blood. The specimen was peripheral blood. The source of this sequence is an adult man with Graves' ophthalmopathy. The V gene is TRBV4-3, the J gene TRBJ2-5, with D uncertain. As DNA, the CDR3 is TGCGCCAGCAGCCAAAATATCGCATATGAAGAGACCCAGTACTTC. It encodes CASSQNIAYEETQYF.